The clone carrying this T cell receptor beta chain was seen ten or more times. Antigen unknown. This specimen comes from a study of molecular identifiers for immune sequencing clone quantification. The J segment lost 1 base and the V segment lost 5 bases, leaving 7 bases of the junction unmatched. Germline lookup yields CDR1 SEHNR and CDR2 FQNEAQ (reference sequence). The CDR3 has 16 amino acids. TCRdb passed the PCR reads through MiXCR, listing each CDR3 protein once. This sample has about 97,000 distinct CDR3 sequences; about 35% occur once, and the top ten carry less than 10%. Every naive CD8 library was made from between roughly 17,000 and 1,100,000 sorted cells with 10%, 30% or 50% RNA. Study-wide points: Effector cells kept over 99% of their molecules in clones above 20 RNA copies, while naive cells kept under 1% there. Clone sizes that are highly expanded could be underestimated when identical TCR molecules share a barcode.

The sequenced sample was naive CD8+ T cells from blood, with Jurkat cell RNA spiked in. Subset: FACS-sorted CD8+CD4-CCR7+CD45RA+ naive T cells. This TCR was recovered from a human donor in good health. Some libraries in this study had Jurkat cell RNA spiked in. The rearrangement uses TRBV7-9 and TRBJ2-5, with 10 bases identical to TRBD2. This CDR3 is CASSQGTSVRQETQYF. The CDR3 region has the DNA TGTGCCAGCAGCCAGGGGACTAGCGTGCGCCAAGAGACCCAGTACTTC.